Listed here is a single T cell receptor (beta chain). The sample originates from a study of blood T cells in healthy people across ages. V was cut by 3 bases and J by 1 base, with 12 bases left in between. The CDR3 is 15 amino acids. In germline, CDR1 is LGHDT, CDR2 YNNKEL (reference sequence). Next came a second PCR, run for 7 to 11 cycles, which used a sample-barcoded 5' primer along with a J-beta primer mix. Any given sample supplied a minimum of 3 million CDR3-containing paired-end reads. TCRdb recomputed calls from the 5' RACE reads with MiXCR, one row per CDR3 protein. The table includes hundreds of thousands of distinct CDR3 sequences, around 25% detected once. These sequences were also reported in another study, on T cells of mothers and their children. That paper notes: With unrelated pairs as the comparison, related mother-child pairs had a slightly higher overlap that was not significant.

The receptor was isolated from a boy between 10 and 17 years old in good health. The gene calls are TRBV3-1 and TRBJ1-1; the D gene is possibly TRBD1 (5 bases). The sample taken for sequencing was blood. This CDR3 is CASSHPGTGNTEAFF. The DNA of the CDR3 is TGTGCCAGCAGCCACCCGGGAACAGGGAACACTGAAGCTTTCTTT.